Shown below are 22 T cell receptor beta chains from a single sample sequenced in a study of blood T cell repertoires in COVID-19. TCRdb's table, derived via immunoSEQ multiplex PCR, lists solely in-frame clones and lacks some. Of about 410,000 clones listed, about nine tenths are singletons. Sequencing used PBMCs or T cells enriched from blood (not recorded which). The receptors were sampled from a young man who had recovered from COVID-19.

The chain carries TRBV5-4 and TRBJ2-3; D is possibly TRBD2 (5 bases). CDR1 and CDR2 from the germline V gene are SGHNT and YYREEE (reference sequence). The CDR3 spans 14 residues. Trimming pared 0 bases from V and 4 bases from J, leaving 9 bases between. The CDR3 sequence is CASSLERAPDTQYF. CDR3 nucleotide sequence: TGTGCCAGCAGCTTGGAGAGGGCCCCAGATACGCAGTATTTT.

The genes are TRBV18 and TRBJ1-6, with 7 bases that match TRBD1. This CDR3 has 14 amino acids. Unmatched junction bases numbered 5, after V lost 6 bases and J lost 6 bases. Per germline, CDR1 KGHSH and CDR2 LQKENI. CDR3 nucleotides: TGTGCCAGCTCTCCTCGGGACAGTAATTCACCCCTCCACTTT. Translated: CASSPRDSNSPLHF. Based on the CDR3 plus reference TRBV18 and TRBJ1-6, the full variable domain is NAGVMQNPRHLVRRRGQEARLRCSPMKGHSHVYWYRQLPEEGLKFMVYLQKENIIDESGMPKERFSAEFPKEGPSILRIQQVVRGDSAAYFCASSPRDSNSPLHFGNGTRLTVT.

V is TRBV28 and J is TRBJ1-5, with 9 positions matching TRBD1. In germline, CDR1 is MDHEN, CDR2 SYDVKM. The CDR3 contains 15 residues. The junction had 11 bases not matched to a gene; V was cut back by 7 bases and J by 7 bases. CDR3 protein: CASKTPTGGGQPQHF. As DNA, the CDR3 is TGTGCCAGCAAAACTCCAACAGGGGGCGGGCAGCCCCAGCATTTT. The complete variable domain, with remaining parts taken from reference TRBV28 and TRBJ1-5, reads DVKVTQSSRYLVKRTGEKVFLECVQDMDHENMFWYRQDPGLGLRLIYFSYDVKMKEKGDIPEGYSVSREKKERFSLILESASTNQTSMYLCASKTPTGGGQPQHFGDGTRLSIL.

This clone was seen only once. The genes are TRBV4-2 and TRBJ1-6; D may be TRBD1 (5 bases). V was shortened by 0 bases and J by 0 bases, with 18 bases between the two germline ends. The germline V gene encodes CDR1 LGHNA and CDR2 YNFKEQ. The CDR3 extends over 20 amino acids. Written as DNA, the CDR3 is TGTGCCAGCAGCCAAGAGGTGGCGGGGACGGGGAGCTCCTATAATTCACCCCTCCACTTT. It codes for CASSQEVAGTGSSYNSPLHF.

This chain joins TRBV5-1 and TRBJ1-4; TRBD1 matches 7 bases. Germline V gene sequence: CDR1 SGHRS, CDR2 YFSETQ. The CDR3 covers 14 residues. Losses at the gene ends were 2 bases for V and 7 bases for J; bases not matched to a gene: 5. CDR3 amino acids: CASSLGGEGEKLFF. DNA for the CDR3: TGCGCCAGCAGCTTAGGGGGCGAGGGTGAAAAACTGTTTTTT. Full variable domain (rest looked up from reference TRBV5-1 and TRBJ1-4): KAGVTQTPRYLIKTRGQQVTLSCSPISGHRSVSWYQQTPGQGLQFLFEYFSETQRNKGNFPGRFSGRQFSNSRSEMNVSTLELGDSALYLCASSLGGEGEKLFFGSGTQLSVL.

The rearrangement joins TRBV30 to TRBJ2-3; TRBD2 agrees at 7 bases. CDR3 length: 14 amino acids. J was trimmed by 2 bases and V by 5 bases; bases with no gene match: 7. CDR1 GTSNPN and CDR2 SVGIG come from the germline V gene (reference sequence). As DNA, the CDR3 is TGTGCCTGGGGGAGGGGACCCTACACAGATACGCAGTATTTT. Translating gives CAWGRGPYTDTQYF.

Turning to this clone: The same CDR3 arises from other DNA sequences in this sample as well. The chain is built from TRBV29-1 and TRBJ1-2; 11 bases align to TRBD1. The CDR3 is 13 residues long. Germline V lookup: CDR1 SQVTM, CDR2 ANQGSEA. The junction had 5 bases not matched to a gene; V was cut back by 7 bases and J by 4 bases. Here the CDR3 DNA reads TGCAGCGCATGGACAGGGGGCTCCTATGGCTACACCTTC. Encoded protein: CSAWTGGSYGYTF.

This clone appeared once. The rearrangement links TRBV2 to TRBJ2-3, with D maybe TRBD2 (6 bases). This CDR3 has 14 amino acids. The germline CDR1 and CDR2 sequences are SNHLY and FYNNEI. Trimming shortened V by 6 bases and J by 11 bases, and 21 bases separated the two germline ends. The CDR3: CASSLTTPSVWQYF. DNA of the CDR3: TGTGCCAGCAGCCTAACCACACCTAGCGTGTGGCAGTATTTT.

The V and J genes are TRBV7-9 and TRBJ1-5; 10 bases are shared with TRBD1. Germline V CDR1 and CDR2: SEHNR, FQNEAQ (reference sequence). V trimming: 4 bases; J trimming: 5 bases; junction bases outside the gene matches: 11. This CDR3 is built from 17 residues. This CDR3 reads CASSYGLRTGGDQPQHF. The CDR3, as DNA: TGTGCCAGCAGCTACGGTCTGAGGACAGGGGGGGATCAGCCCCAGCATTTT.

The V call is TRBV5-1, the J call TRBJ2-2, with D perhaps TRBD2 (5 bases). Germline V gives CDR1 SGHRS, CDR2 YFSETQ. The V gene lost 6 bases and the J gene lost 1 base, with 16 bases spanning the gap. The CDR3 spans 16 residues. The CDR3 nucleotides are TGCGCCAGCACCAGGCTGGGTAGCGAGAACACCGGGGAGCTGTTTTTT. Protein: CASTRLGSENTGELFF.

A remark on this clone: Other DNA sequences in the sample encode the same CDR3. V gene TRBV5-1 combines with J gene TRBJ1-4, with D maybe TRBD1 (5 bases). Germline CDR1 reads SGHRS; CDR2 reads YFSETQ. Trimming left V 0 bases short and J 8 bases short, with 11 bases between. The CDR3 totals 14 residues. In DNA form, the CDR3 reads TGCGCCAGCAGCTTGGGCCAGGGTGGAGAAAAACTGTTTTTT. Protein product: CASSLGQGGEKLFF.

The rearrangement joins TRBV27 to TRBJ1-1, with 7 bases matching TRBD1. CDR3 size: 17 residues. V lost 5 bases, J lost 1 base, and 13 bases stayed unmatched. The germline CDR1 and CDR2 sequences are MNHEY and SMNVEV (reference sequence). CDR3 in amino acids: CASSRLRTGSGNTEAFF. The CDR3, as DNA: TGTGCCAGCAGTCGACTTAGGACAGGTTCGGGGAACACTGAAGCTTTCTTT.

J is TRBJ2-7 and V is TRBV27, with a possible D match to TRBD2 (6 bases). CDR1 is MNHEY and CDR2 is SMNVEV in the germline V gene (reference sequence). The CDR3 totals 15 residues. The V and J ends lost 6 bases and 3 bases respectively, with 18 bases between them. This chain's CDR3 is CASSTPGTGNYEQYF. CDR3 DNA sequence: TGTGCCAGCAGCACCCCTGGGACTGGAAACTACGAGCAGTACTTC.

The rearrangement links TRBV27 to TRBJ1-1; 7 bases line up with TRBD1. The germline CDR1 and CDR2 sequences are MNHEY and SMNVEV (reference sequence). CDR3 length: 14 amino acids. J was trimmed by 2 bases and V by 5 bases; bases with no gene match: 5. The CDR3 nucleotides are TGTGCCAGCAGTCTAACAGGGGACAACACTGAAGCTTTCTTT. Its translation is CASSLTGDNTEAFF.

The V call is TRBV9, the J call TRBJ1-4; D is undetermined. The CDR3 loop spans 13 amino acids. CDR1 SGDLS and CDR2 YYNGEE come from the germline V gene. V was trimmed by 4 bases and J by 11 bases, leaving 15 bases between them. The CDR3 protein is CASSPRGSPKLFF. In nucleotides, the CDR3 is TGTGCCAGCAGCCCCCGAGGGTCACCCAAACTGTTTTTT.

The chain employs TRBV28 and TRBJ2-1; maybe TRBD2 (6 bases). The CDR3 spans 16 residues. Germline CDR1 and CDR2: MDHEN and SYDVKM. The ends were cut back, 3 bases at V and 2 bases at J, with 14 bases in the middle. CDR3 residues: CASSFLGTATYNEQFF. The CDR3 nucleotides are TGTGCCAGCAGTTTTCTGGGGACTGCCACCTACAATGAGCAGTTCTTC.

This rearrangement joins TRBV28 to TRBJ1-2, with 7 bases that match TRBD1. V trimming: 6 bases; J trimming: 8 bases; junction bases outside the gene matches: 12. Germline CDR1 is MDHEN and CDR2 is SYDVKM. The CDR3 totals 14 residues. The CDR3 DNA is TGTGCCAGCAGCTCGACAGGGAGGTTCTCCGGCTACACCTTC. It translates to CASSSTGRFSGYTF.

V usage is TRBV7-3 and J usage is TRBJ1-6, with no clear D. The CDR3 is 14 amino acids. The germline CDR1 and CDR2 sequences are SGHTA and FQGTGA. V dropped 1 base and J dropped 12 bases, with 13 bases sitting between them. The CDR3 sequence is CASSLSFGEGPLHF. The CDR3 DNA reads TGTGCCAGCAGCTTAAGTTTTGGGGAGGGACCCCTCCACTTT.

The V call is TRBV18, the J call TRBJ1-6; 8 nucleotides match TRBD1. The germline V gene has CDR1 KGHSH and CDR2 LQKENI. This CDR3 spans 16 amino acids. Losses at the gene ends were 7 bases for V and 8 bases for J; bases not matched to a gene: 13. The CDR3 DNA sequence: TGTGCCAGCTTACCGTCGGACAGGGAAAAGGATTCACCCCTCCACTTT. Translated: CASLPSDREKDSPLHF.

The chain employs TRBV2 and TRBJ2-7, with 9 bases lining up with TRBD1. Germline loops: CDR1 SNHLY, CDR2 FYNNEI. The length of the CDR3 is 16 residues. Germline trimming cut 5 bases from V and 3 bases from J; bases unmatched to any gene: 11. In nucleotides, the CDR3 is TGTGCCAGCAGTAAAGGGCGGACAGGGGACTACTACGAGCAGTACTTC. Residues: CASSKGRTGDYYEQYF. The variable domain in full, with the rest retrieved from reference TRBV2 and TRBJ2-7, is EPEVTQTPSHQVTQMGQEVILRCVPISNHLYFYWYRQILGQKVEFLVSFYNNEISEKSEIFDDQFSVERPDGSNFTLKIRSTKLEDSAMYFCASSKGRTGDYYEQYFGPGTRLTVT.

V is TRBV9 and J is TRBJ1-2; TRBD1 might be the D (5 bases). Trimming cost V 4 bases and J 7 bases, with 14 bases left between them. Germline V lookup: CDR1 SGDLS, CDR2 YYNGEE. The CDR3 covers 13 residues. The CDR3 DNA follows: TGTGCCAGCAGCCCTGGAGGGGACCTTGGCTACACCTTC. Translation gives CASSPGGDLGYTF.

The chain employs TRBV5-1 and TRBJ1-1; tentative D call: TRBD1 (5 bases). Trimming stripped 2 bases from V and 4 bases from J, with 21 bases between. This CDR3 is 17 amino acids long. CDR1 SGHRS and CDR2 YFSETQ come from the germline V gene. Written as DNA, the CDR3 is TGCGCCAGCAGCTTCAACAGGAACGAGCTCTCAGGCACTGAAGCTTTCTTT. Its translation: CASSFNRNELSGTEAFF.